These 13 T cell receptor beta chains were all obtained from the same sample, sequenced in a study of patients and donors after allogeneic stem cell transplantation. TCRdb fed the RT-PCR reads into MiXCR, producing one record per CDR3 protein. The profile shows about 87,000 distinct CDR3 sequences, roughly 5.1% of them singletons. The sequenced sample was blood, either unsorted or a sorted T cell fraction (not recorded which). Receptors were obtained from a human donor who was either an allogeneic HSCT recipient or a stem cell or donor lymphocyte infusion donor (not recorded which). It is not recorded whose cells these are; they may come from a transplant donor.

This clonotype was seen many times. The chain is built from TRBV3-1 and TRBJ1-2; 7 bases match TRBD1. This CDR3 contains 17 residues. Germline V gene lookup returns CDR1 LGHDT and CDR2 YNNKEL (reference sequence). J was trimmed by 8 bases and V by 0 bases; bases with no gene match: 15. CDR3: CASSQEGRAGGIFGYTF. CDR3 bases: TGTGCCAGCAGCCAAGAAGGGCGCGCAGGGGGTATCTTCGGCTACACCTTC.

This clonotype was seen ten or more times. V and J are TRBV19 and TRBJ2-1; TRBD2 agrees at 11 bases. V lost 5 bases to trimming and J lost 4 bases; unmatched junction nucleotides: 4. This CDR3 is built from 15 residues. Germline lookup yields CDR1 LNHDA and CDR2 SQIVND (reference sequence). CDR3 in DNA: TGTGCCAGTAGTCGACTAGCGGGGCTATACAATGAGCAGTTCTTC. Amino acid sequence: CASSRLAGLYNEQFF.

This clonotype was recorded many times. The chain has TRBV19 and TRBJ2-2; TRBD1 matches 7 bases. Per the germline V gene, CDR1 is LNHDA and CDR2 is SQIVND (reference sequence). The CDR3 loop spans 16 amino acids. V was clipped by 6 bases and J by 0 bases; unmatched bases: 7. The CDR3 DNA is TGTGCCAGTAGCAGACAGGGAGCTCCGAACACCGGGGAGCTGTTTTTT. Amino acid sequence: CASSRQGAPNTGELFF.

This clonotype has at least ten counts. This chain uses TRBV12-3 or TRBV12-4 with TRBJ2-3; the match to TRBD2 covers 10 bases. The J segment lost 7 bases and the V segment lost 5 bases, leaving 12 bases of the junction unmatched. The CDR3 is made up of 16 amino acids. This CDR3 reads CASSPRLAGEVNTQYF. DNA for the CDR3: TGTGCCAGCAGTCCCCGGCTAGCGGGAGAGGTAAATACGCAGTATTTT.

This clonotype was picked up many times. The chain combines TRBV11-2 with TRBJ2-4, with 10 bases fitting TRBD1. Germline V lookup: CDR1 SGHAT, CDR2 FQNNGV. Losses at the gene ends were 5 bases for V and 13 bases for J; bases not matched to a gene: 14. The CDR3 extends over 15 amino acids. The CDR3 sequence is CASSDTRQGAVFQYF. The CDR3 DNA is TGTGCCAGCAGCGACACCCGACAGGGGGCGGTTTTCCAGTACTTC.

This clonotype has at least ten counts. The CDR3 protein is CASSLARGETQYF. DNA of the CDR3: TGTGCCAGCAGCTTAGCGCGCGGAGAGACCCAGTACTTC. The chain joins TRBV7-2 to TRBJ2-5; D not certain. V lost 0 bases, J lost 4 bases, and 6 bases lay in between. The CDR3 contains 13 residues. Germline V gene data show CDR1 as SGHTA and CDR2 as FQGNSA.

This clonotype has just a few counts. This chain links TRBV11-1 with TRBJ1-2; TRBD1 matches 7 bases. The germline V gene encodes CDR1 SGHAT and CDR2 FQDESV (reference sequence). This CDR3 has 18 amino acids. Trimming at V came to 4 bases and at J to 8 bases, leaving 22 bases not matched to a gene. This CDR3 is CASSSPLGGQPFGIGYTF. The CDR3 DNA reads TGTGCCAGCAGCTCCCCACTGGGGGGACAGCCCTTCGGGATAGGCTACACCTTC. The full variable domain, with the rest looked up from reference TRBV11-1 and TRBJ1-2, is EAEVAQSPRYKITEKSQAVAFWCDPISGHATLYWYRQILGQGPELLVQFQDESVVDDSQLPKDRFSAERLKGVDSTLKIQPAELGDSAMYLCASSSPLGGQPFGIGYTFGSGTRLTVV.

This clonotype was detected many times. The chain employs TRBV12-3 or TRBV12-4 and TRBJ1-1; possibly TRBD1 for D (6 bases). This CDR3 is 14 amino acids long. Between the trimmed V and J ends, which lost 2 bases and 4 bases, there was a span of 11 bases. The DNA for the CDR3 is TGTGCCAGCAGTTTAAGGGGGGTTACCACTGAAGCTTTCTTT. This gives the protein CASSLRGVTTEAFF.

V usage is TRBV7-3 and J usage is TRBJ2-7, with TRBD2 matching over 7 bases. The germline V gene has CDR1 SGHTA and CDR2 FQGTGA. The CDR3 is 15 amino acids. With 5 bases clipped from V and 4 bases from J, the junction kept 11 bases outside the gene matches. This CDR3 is CASSPRAGNMYEQYF. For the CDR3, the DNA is TGTGCCAGCAGCCCGCGAGCGGGAAATATGTACGAGCAGTACTTC.

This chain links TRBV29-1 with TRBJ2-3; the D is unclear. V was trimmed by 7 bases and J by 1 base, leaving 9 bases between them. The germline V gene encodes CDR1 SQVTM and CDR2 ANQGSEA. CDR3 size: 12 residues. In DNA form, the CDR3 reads TGCAGCGGGGGTTGGCGCACAGATACGCAGTATTTT. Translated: CSGGWRTDTQYF.

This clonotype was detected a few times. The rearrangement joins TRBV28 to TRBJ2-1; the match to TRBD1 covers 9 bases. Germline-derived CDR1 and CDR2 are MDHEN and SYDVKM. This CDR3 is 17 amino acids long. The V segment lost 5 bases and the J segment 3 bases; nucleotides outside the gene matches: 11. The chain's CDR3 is CASSPGGETGGYNEQFF. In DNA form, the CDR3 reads TGTGCCAGCAGTCCCGGCGGTGAGACAGGGGGCTACAATGAGCAGTTCTTC.

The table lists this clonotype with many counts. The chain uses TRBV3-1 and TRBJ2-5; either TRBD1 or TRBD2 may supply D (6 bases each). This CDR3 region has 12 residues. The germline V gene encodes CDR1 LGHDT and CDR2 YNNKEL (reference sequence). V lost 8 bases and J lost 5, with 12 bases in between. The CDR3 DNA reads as TGTGCCAGCGATGGAGGGGGGGAGACCCAGTACTTC. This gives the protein CASDGGGETQYF.

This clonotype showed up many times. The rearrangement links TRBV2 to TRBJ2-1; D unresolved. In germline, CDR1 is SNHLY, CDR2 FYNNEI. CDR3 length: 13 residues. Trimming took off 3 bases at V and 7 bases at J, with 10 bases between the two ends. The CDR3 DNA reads TGTGCCAGCAGTGACGCCCGGACGAATGAGCAGTTCTTC. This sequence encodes CASSDARTNEQFF.